The present TCR beta chain was sequenced within a study of regulatory T cells in long-lasting Graves disease. Notes on the study in general: Owing to a sample size that was small, accuracy may have been reduced. Persistent disease showed a preference for TRBV28, TRBJ1-2 and TRBJ2-5.

Remarks on this clonotype: Its target is not known.

This CDR3 is 16 amino acids long. Germline CDR1 is DFQATT and CDR2 is SNEGSKA (reference sequence). J lost 8 bases, V lost 1 base, and 14 bases had no gene match. According to the study, TCR beta libraries were built with iRepertoire HTBI primers and CDR3-region Arm-PCR. Each CDR3 protein is one row after TCRdb ran MiXCR on the multiplex PCR reads. The repertoire consists of 440,000 or so distinct CDR3 sequences, with about 15% occurring once and the leading ten covering about 10%. As to time point: newly diagnosed GD, antithyroid drugs for less than 3 months. PBMC RNA served as the TCR library source. These data also featured in a second study, about T cells in Graves' hyperthyroidism and ophthalmopathy.

The chain joins TRBV20-1 to TRBJ1-2, with 9 bases that match TRBD1. Specimen: peripheral blood mononuclear cells (PBMCs), collected at new diagnosis, from a patient treated with antithyroid drugs. The receptor comes from a woman in her twenties or thirties with Graves disease. This CDR3 is CSARAQTVTGGRGYTF. CDR3 coding DNA: TGCAGTGCTAGAGCTCAGACAGTGACAGGGGGTAGAGGCTACACCTTC.